This TCR beta chain emerged from a study of a mutant IDH1 vaccine in newly diagnosed glioma. Germline assignment: CDR1 MNHEY and CDR2 SMNVEV (reference sequence). Trimming removed 2 bases from V and 4 bases from J, with 14 bases in between. There are 15 residues in the CDR3. Profiling relied on immunoSEQ multiplex PCR, and the TCRdb table lists in-frame clones only, not all of them. The table has tens of thousands of clones, around 82% seen once. This clone occurred a few times. Antigen: not known. Stated time point: week 35, safety follow-up. In the vaccine, a single dose held 300 ug of the mutant IDH1 20-mer peptide, along with topical imiquimod.

The source of this sequence is a woman in her thirties or forties with glioma. The input for sequencing was PBMCs, taken from a glioma patient whose treatment included an IDH1 peptide vaccine. The chain links TRBV27 to TRBJ1-2; TRBD1 might be the D (6 bases). The DNA of the CDR3 is TGTGCCAGCAGTTTACGGGGGGCGATGATCTATGGCTACACCTTC. It specifies CASSLRGAMIYGYTF.